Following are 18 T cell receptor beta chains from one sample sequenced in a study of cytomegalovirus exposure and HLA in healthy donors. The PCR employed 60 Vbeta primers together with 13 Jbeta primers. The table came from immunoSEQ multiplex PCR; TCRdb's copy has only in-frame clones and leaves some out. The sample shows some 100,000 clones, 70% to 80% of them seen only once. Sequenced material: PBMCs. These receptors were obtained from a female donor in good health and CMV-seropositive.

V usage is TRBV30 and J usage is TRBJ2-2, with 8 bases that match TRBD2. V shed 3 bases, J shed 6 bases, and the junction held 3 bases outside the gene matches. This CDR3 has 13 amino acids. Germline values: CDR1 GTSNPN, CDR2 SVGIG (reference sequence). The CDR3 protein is CAWRRTSSGELFF. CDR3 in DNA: TGTGCCTGGAGGAGGACTAGCTCCGGGGAGCTGTTTTTT.

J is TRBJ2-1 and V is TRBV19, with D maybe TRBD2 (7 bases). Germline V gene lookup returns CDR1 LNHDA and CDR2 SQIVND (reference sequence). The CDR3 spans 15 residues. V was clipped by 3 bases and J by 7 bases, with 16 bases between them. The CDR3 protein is CASSIGGGGGNEQFF. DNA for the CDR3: TGTGCCAGTAGTATTGGTGGAGGGGGGGGGAATGAGCAGTTCTTC.

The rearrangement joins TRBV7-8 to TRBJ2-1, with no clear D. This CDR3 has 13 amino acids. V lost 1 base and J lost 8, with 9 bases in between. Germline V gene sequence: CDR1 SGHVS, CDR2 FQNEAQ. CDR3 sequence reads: CASSLVRVHEQFF. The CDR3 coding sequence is TGTGCCAGCAGCTTAGTTCGAGTGCATGAGCAGTTCTTC.

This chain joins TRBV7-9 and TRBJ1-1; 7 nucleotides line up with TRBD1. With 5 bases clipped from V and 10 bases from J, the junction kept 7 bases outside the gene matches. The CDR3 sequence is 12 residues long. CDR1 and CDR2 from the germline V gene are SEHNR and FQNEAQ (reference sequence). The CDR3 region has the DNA TGTGCCAGCAGCCCCGAGACAGGGAGAGCTTTCTTT. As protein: CASSPETGRAFF.

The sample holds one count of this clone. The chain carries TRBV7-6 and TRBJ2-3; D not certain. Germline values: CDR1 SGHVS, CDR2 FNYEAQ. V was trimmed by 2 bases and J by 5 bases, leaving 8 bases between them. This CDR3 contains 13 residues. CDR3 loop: CASSLKTKDTQYF. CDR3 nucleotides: TGTGCCAGCAGCTTAAAGACAAAAGATACGCAGTATTTT.

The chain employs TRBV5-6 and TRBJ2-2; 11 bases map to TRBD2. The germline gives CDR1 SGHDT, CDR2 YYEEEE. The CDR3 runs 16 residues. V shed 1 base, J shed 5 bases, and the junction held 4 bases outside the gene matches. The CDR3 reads CASSLPLAGGTGELFF. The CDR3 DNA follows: TGTGCCAGCAGCTTGCCCCTAGCGGGAGGTACCGGGGAGCTGTTTTTT.

The DNA for the CDR3 is TGTGCCTGGAGTCCCCCACGGGGGTTTGATGAAAAACTGTTTTTT. Protein product: CAWSPPRGFDEKLFF. The V gene is TRBV30, the J gene TRBJ1-4; maybe TRBD1 (5 bases). This CDR3 has 15 amino acids. Germline CDR1 and CDR2: GTSNPN and SVGIG (reference sequence). The germline V and J ends were trimmed by 2 bases and 6 bases, with 16 bases remaining between them.

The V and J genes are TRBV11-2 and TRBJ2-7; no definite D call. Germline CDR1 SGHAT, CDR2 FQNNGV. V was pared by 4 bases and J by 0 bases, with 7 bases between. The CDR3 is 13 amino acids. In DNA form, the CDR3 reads TGTGCCAGCAGCTACGGCGGCTCCTACGAGCAGTACTTC. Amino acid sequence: CASSYGGSYEQYF.

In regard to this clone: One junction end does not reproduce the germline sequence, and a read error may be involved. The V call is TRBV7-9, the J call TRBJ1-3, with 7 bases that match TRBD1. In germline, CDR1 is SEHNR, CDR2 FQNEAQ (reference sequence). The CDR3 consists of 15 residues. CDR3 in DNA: TGTTCCAGCAGCCCAAACAGGGGCACTGGAAACACCATATATTTT. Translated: CSSSPNRGTGNTIYF.

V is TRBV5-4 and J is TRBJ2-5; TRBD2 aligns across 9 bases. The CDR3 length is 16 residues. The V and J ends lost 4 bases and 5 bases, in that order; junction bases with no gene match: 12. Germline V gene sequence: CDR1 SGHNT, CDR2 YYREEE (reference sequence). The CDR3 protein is CASSLTLSGGGETQYF. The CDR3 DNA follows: TGTGCCAGCAGCCTAACCCTTAGCGGGGGTGGGGAGACCCAGTACTTC.

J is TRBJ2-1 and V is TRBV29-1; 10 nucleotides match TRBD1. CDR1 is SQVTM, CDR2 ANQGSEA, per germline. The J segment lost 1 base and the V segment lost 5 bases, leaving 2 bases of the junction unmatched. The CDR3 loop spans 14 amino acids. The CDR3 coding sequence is TGCAGCGTTCCGGGACAGGGGTCCTACAATGAGCAGTTCTTC. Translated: CSVPGQGSYNEQFF.

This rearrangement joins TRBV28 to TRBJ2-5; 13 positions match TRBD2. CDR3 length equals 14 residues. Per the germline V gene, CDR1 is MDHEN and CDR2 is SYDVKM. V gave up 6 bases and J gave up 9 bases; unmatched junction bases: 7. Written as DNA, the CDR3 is TGTGCCAGCAGACCAGACACTAGCGGGAGGGCCCAGTACTTC. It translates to CASRPDTSGRAQYF.

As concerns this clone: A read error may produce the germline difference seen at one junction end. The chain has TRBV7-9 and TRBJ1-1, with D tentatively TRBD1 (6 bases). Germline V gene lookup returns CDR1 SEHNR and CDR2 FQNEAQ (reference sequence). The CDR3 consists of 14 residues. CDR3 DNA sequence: TGTTCCAGCAGCTTAGAGGGCAGGGGCCCAGGAGCTTTCTTT. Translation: CSSSLEGRGPGAFF.

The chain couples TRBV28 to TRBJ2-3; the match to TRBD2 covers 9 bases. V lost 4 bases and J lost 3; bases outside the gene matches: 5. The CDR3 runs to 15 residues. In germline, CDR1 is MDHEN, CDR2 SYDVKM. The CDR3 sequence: CASSSAGGGTDTQYF. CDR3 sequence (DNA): TGTGCCAGCAGTTCGGCGGGAGGGGGGACAGATACGCAGTATTTT.

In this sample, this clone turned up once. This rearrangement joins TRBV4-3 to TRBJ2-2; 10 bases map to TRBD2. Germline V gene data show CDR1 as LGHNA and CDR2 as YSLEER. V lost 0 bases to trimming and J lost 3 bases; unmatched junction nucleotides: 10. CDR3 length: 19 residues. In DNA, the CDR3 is TGCGCCAGCAGCCAAGATAGGGAGCGGGGGGGCCGGGACACCGGGGAGCTGTTTTTT. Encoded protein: CASSQDRERGGRDTGELFF.

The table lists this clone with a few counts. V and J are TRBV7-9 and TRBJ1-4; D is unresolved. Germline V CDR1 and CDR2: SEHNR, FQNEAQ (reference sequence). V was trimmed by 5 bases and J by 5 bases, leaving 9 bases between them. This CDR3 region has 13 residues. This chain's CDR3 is CASSTIKNEKLFF. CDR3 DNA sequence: TGTGCCAGCAGCACTATAAAGAATGAAAAACTGTTTTTT.

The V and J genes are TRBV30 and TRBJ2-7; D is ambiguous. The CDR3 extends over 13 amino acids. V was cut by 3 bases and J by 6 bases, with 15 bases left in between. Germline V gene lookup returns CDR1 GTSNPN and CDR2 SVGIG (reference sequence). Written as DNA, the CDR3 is TGTGCCTGGAGGGAGTCCCCCGCCGGCGAGCAGTACTTC. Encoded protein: CAWRESPAGEQYF.

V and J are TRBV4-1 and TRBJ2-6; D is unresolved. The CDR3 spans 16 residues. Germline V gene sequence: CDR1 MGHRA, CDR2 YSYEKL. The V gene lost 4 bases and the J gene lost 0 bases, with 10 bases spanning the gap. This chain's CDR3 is CASSLSWSSGANVLTF. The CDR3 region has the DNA TGCGCCAGCAGCCTCTCCTGGAGCTCTGGGGCCAACGTCCTGACTTTC.